This passage covers 3 T cell receptor beta chains from one sample sequenced in a study of T-cell memory formation after mild COVID-19. TCRdb re-analysed the 5' RACE reads in MiXCR, keeping a single row per CDR3 protein. In the table there are 250,000 to 300,000 distinct CDR3 sequences, about 16% of which are singletons. Material for sequencing was PBMCs or a T cell subset sorted from them (not recorded which). Every receptor here comes from a man aged 18 to 29 who had mild COVID-19 (a few samples of this study predate the infection). Cell type and time point are not known.

This clonotype was picked up a small number of times. The V gene is TRBV12-3 or TRBV12-4, the J gene TRBJ2-3, with D tentatively TRBD2 (7 bases). The CDR3 has 16 amino acids. Trimming took off 7 bases at V and 0 bases at J, with 17 bases between the two ends. The DNA of the CDR3 is TGTGCCAGCACCACATGGGAGGGGGTAAGCACAGATACGCAGTATTTT. It is translated as CASTTWEGVSTDTQYF.

The table lists this clonotype with a few counts. The J gene is TRBJ2-5, the V gene TRBV12-3 or TRBV12-4; 8 bases align to TRBD2. V lost 8 bases to trimming and J lost 3 bases; unmatched junction nucleotides: 5. CDR3 length: 13 amino acids. Here the CDR3 reads CASGPGGKETQYF. The CDR3 coding sequence is TGTGCCAGCGGGCCGGGGGGGAAAGAGACCCAGTACTTC.

In its sample, this clonotype was seen many times. The chain combines TRBV12-3 or TRBV12-4 with TRBJ1-5, with 8 bases aligning to TRBD1. V dropped 5 bases and J dropped 3; count of bases not matched to a gene: 6. There are 15 residues in the CDR3. DNA for the CDR3: TGTGCCAGCAGTCTCCAGGGACAGGACAATCAGCCCCAGCATTTT. It is translated as CASSLQGQDNQPQHF.